The T cell receptor beta chain under discussion was sequenced for a study of beta chain features in type 1 diabetes. One heparinised draw of blood, averaging about 120 mL, came from each donor. This CDR3 spans 13 amino acids. V lost 1 base to trimming and J lost 4 bases, with 10 bases between them. Germline lookup yields CDR1 GTSNPN and CDR2 SVGIG (reference sequence). The investigators reverse transcribed all of the isolated RNA, so they sequenced expressed TCRB transcripts. Sequencing used immunoSEQ multiplex PCR; TCRdb keeps in-frame clones, though not all of them. The sample records 300,000 to 450,000 clones, around 13% being singletons.

This receptor was obtained from a man younger than 30 in good health. The chain is built from TRBV30 and TRBJ1-2; no clear D. Sequencing was performed on naive CD4+ T cells from blood. CDR3 bases: TGTGCCTGGAGTGGTAGTGATGGCTATGGCTACACCTTC. Translating it yields CAWSGSDGYGYTF.